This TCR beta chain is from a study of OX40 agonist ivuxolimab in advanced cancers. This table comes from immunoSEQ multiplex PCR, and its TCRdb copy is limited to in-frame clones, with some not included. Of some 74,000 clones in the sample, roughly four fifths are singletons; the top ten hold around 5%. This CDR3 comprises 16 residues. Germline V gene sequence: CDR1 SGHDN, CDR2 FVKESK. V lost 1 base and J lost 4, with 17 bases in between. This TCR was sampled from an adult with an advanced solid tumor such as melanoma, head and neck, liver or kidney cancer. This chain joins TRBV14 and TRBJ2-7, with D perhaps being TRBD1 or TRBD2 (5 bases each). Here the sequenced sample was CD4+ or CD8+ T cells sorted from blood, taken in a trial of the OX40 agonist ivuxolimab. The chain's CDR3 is CASSQAPGRPRYEQYF. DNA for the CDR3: TGTGCCAGCAGCCAAGCCCCGGGACGCCCGCGGTACGAGCAGTACTTC.